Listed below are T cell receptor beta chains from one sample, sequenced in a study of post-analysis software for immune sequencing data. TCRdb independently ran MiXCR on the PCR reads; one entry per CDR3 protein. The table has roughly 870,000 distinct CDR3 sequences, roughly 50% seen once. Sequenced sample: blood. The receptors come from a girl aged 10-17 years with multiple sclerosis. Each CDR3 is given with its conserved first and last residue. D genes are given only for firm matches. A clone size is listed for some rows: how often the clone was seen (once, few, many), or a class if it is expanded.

cdr3_aa: CASSVQSASTDTQYF
cdr3_nt: TGTGCCAGCAGTGTACAGTCGGCTAGCACAGATACGCAGTATTTT
v_call: TRBV2
d_call: NA
clone_size: NA
cdr3_length: 15
j_call: TRBJ2-3

cdr3_aa: CASSTGQTNTEAFF
cdr3_nt: TGCGCCAGTTCAACAGGGCAGACGAACACTGAAGCTTTCTTT
v_call: TRBV5-1
d_call: NA
clone_size: once
cdr3_length: 14
j_call: TRBJ1-1

cdr3_aa: CASRDRGPIYQETQYF
cdr3_nt: TGTGCCAGCAGGGATCGGGGACCCATTTACCAAGAGACCCAGTACTTC
v_call: TRBV27
d_call: NA
clone_size: NA
cdr3_length: 16
j_call: TRBJ2-5

cdr3_aa: CASSLAPGGPYNEQFF
cdr3_nt: TGCGCCAGCAGCTTGGCCCCGGGAGGGCCCTACAATGAGCAGTTCTTC
v_call: TRBV5-1
d_call: TRBD2
clone_size: NA
cdr3_length: 16
j_call: TRBJ2-1

cdr3_aa: CASSDTPGRVGTQYF
cdr3_nt: TGCGCCAGCAGCGACACGCCCGGGAGGGTTGGTACGCAGTATTTT
v_call: TRBV5-1
d_call: TRBD2
clone_size: few
cdr3_length: 15
j_call: TRBJ2-3

cdr3_aa: CASSLAPGVGNTGAFF
cdr3_nt: TGCGCCAGCAGCTTGGCTCCAGGGGTTGGAAACACTGGAGCTTTCTTT
v_call: TRBV5-1
d_call: NA
clone_size: NA
cdr3_length: 16
j_call: TRBJ1-1

cdr3_aa: CASSQDQGLRYEQYF
cdr3_nt: TGCGCCAGCAGCCAAGATCAGGGTCTAAGGTACGAGCAGTACTTC
v_call: TRBV4-1
d_call: NA
clone_size: few
cdr3_length: 15
j_call: TRBJ2-7

cdr3_aa: CASSFGLAREQYF
cdr3_nt: TGTGCCAGCAGTTTCGGACTAGCTAGGGAGCAGTACTTC
v_call: TRBV12-3/TRBV12-4
d_call: TRBD2
clone_size: NA
cdr3_length: 13
j_call: TRBJ2-7

cdr3_aa: CSASRPGREGYEQYF
cdr3_nt: TGCAGTGCTAGCCGGCCGGGGCGGGAAGGTTACGAGCAGTACTTC
v_call: TRBV20-1
d_call: NA
clone_size: NA
cdr3_length: 15
j_call: TRBJ2-7

cdr3_aa: CSARSRLPYNEQFF
cdr3_nt: TGCAGTGCTAGGTCCCGACTACCCTACAATGAGCAGTTCTTC
v_call: TRBV20-1
d_call: NA
clone_size: once
cdr3_length: 14
j_call: TRBJ2-1

cdr3_aa: CASSYSPTGANVLTF
cdr3_nt: TGTGCCAGCAGTTACTCGCCGACTGGGGCCAACGTCCTGACTTTC
v_call: TRBV6-5
d_call: NA
clone_size: few
cdr3_length: 15
j_call: TRBJ2-6

cdr3_aa: CASSRGGGETQYF
cdr3_nt: TGTGCCAGCAGCCGAGGGGGTGGAGAGACCCAGTACTTC
v_call: TRBV7-8
d_call: NA
clone_size: few
cdr3_length: 13
j_call: TRBJ2-5

cdr3_aa: CSARDKYEQYF
cdr3_nt: TGCAGTGCTAGAGATAAGTACGAGCAGTACTTC
v_call: TRBV20-1
d_call: NA
clone_size: NA
cdr3_length: 11
j_call: TRBJ2-7

cdr3_aa: CASSQDHYEQFF
cdr3_nt: TGTGCCAGCAGCCAAGACCACTATGAGCAGTTCTTC
v_call: TRBV14
d_call: NA
clone_size: NA
cdr3_length: 12
j_call: TRBJ2-1

cdr3_aa: CSARVLLAGAHEQYF
cdr3_nt: TGCAGTGCTAGAGTCCTCCTAGCGGGAGCCCACGAGCAGTACTTC
v_call: TRBV20-1
d_call: TRBD2
clone_size: NA
cdr3_length: 15
j_call: TRBJ2-7

cdr3_aa: CASRDVVLGYGYTF
cdr3_nt: TGTGCCAGCCGGGACGTGGTTCTAGGCTATGGCTACACCTTC
v_call: TRBV12-3/TRBV12-4
d_call: NA
clone_size: NA
cdr3_length: 14
j_call: TRBJ1-2

cdr3_aa: CANKNLHEQFF
cdr3_nt: TGTGCCAACAAGAACCTACATGAGCAGTTCTTC
v_call: TRBV21-1
d_call: NA
clone_size: NA
cdr3_length: 11
j_call: TRBJ2-1

cdr3_aa: CASRADFRRDNEQYF
cdr3_nt: TGTGCCAGCAGGGCAGACTTCAGGAGGGATAACGAGCAGTACTTC
v_call: TRBV2
d_call: NA
clone_size: few
cdr3_length: 15
j_call: TRBJ2-7

cdr3_aa: CASSLGLSGRVIDTQYF
cdr3_nt: TGCGCCAGCAGCCTAGGCTTGAGCGGGAGGGTAATAGATACGCAGTATTTT
v_call: TRBV5-1
d_call: TRBD2
clone_size: NA
cdr3_length: 17
j_call: TRBJ2-3

cdr3_aa: CASSLDSTYNEQFF
cdr3_nt: TGTGCCAGTTCACTAGACTCAACCTACAATGAGCAGTTCTTC
v_call: TRBV6-1
d_call: NA
clone_size: NA
cdr3_length: 14
j_call: TRBJ2-1

cdr3_aa: CASSLPTILERGVDEQFF
cdr3_nt: TGCGCCAGCAGCTTGCCGACGATCTTAGAACGGGGAGTCGATGAGCAGTTCTTC
v_call: TRBV5-1
d_call: NA
clone_size: NA
cdr3_length: 18
j_call: TRBJ2-1

cdr3_aa: CASGITGLPSFSNQPQHF
cdr3_nt: TGTGCTAGTGGGATTACAGGATTGCCTTCCTTTAGCAATCAGCCCCAGCATTTT
v_call: TRBV12-5
d_call: NA
clone_size: NA
cdr3_length: 18
j_call: TRBJ1-5

cdr3_aa: CASSSFVQGNTEAFF
cdr3_nt: TGTGCCAGCAGCAGCTTTGTGCAGGGGAACACTGAAGCTTTCTTT
v_call: TRBV5-5
d_call: NA
clone_size: NA
cdr3_length: 15
j_call: TRBJ1-1

cdr3_aa: CASSLGPTGGQNIQYF
cdr3_nt: TGTGCCAGCAGCTTAGGACCAACCGGAGGACAAAACATTCAGTACTTC
v_call: TRBV7-8
d_call: NA
clone_size: few
cdr3_length: 16
j_call: TRBJ2-4

cdr3_aa: CASSIVGGSYEQYF
cdr3_nt: TGTGCCAGTAGTATAGTTGGCGGGTCCTACGAGCAGTACTTC
v_call: TRBV19
d_call: NA
clone_size: NA
cdr3_length: 14
j_call: TRBJ2-7

cdr3_aa: CASSSRENNEQYF
cdr3_nt: TGTGCCAGCAGCTCCCGGGAAAACAATGAGCAGTACTTC
v_call: TRBV7-8
d_call: NA
clone_size: NA
cdr3_length: 13
j_call: TRBJ2-7

cdr3_aa: CASSPHVQETQYF
cdr3_nt: TGTGCCAGCAGCCCACACGTTCAAGAGACCCAGTACTTC
v_call: TRBV5-4
d_call: NA
clone_size: few
cdr3_length: 13
j_call: TRBJ2-5